This T cell receptor beta chain emerged from a study of monozygotic twins with inflammatory bowel disease. The germline CDR1 and CDR2 sequences are DFQATT and SNEGSKA (reference sequence). The CDR3 covers 12 residues. Reanalyzing the 5' RACE reads, TCRdb keeps one entry per CDR3 protein, without DNA. The table lists 420,000 or so distinct CDR3 sequences. The chain combines TRBV20-1 with TRBJ2-7. This sequence originates from a human donor with ulcerative colitis or Crohn's disease, or a healthy co-twin of an affected twin (not recorded which). Sequencing was performed on blood. The CDR3 protein is CSARVESHEQYF.